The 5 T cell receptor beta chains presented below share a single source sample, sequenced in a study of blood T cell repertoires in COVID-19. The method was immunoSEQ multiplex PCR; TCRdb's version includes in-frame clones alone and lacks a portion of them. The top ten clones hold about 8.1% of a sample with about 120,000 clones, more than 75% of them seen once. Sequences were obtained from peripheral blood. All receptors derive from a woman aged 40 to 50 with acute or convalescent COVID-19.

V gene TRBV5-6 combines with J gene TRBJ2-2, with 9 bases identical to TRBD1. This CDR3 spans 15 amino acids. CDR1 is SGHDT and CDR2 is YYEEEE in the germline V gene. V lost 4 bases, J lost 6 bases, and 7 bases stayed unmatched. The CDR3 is CASSTGTGRSGELFF. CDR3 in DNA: TGTGCCAGCAGCACCGGGACAGGGAGGTCCGGGGAGCTGTTTTTT.

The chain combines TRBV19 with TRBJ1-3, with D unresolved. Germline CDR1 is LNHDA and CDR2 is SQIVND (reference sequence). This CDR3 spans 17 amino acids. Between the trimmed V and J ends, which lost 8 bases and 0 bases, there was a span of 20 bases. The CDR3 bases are TGTGCCAGTTTAATCCCCGGGAGAAGCGACTCTGGAAACACCATATATTTT. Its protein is CASLIPGRSDSGNTIYF.

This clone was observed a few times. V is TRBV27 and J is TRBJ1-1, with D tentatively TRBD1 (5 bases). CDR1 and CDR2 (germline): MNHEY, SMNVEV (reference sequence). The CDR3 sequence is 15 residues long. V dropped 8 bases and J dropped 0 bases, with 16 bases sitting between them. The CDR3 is CASRTQGGLNTEAFF. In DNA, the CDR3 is TGTGCCAGCCGCACTCAGGGCGGCCTGAACACTGAAGCTTTCTTT.

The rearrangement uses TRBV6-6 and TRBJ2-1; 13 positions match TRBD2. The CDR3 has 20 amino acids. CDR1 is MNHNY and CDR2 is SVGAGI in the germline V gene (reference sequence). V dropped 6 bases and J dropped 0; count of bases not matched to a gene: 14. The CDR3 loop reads CASRRTSGTSGESSYNEQFF. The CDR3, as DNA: TGTGCCAGCAGACGAACCTCCGGGACTAGCGGGGAGAGCTCCTACAATGAGCAGTTCTTC.

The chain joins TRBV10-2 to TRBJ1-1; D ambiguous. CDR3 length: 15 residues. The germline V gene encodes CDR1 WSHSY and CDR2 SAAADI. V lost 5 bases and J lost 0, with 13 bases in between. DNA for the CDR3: TGCGCCAGCAGTCGTGCACGAGTTATGAACACTGAAGCTTTCTTT. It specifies CASSRARVMNTEAFF.